This T cell receptor (beta chain) was sequenced for a study of blood T cell repertoires in COVID-19. Study-level information: Acute-phase and convalescent COVID-19 samples originated in the United States, Italy and Spain. Sources were T cells, B-cell-depleted T cells, or PBMCs; the material itself was cDNA or gDNA.

Trimming at V came to 4 bases and at J to 2 bases, leaving 9 bases not matched to a gene. CDR1 MDHEN and CDR2 SYDVKM come from the germline V gene. This CDR3 comprises 17 residues. As processed by the authors: How many nucleated cells were present was estimated from reference gene primer amplification. Sequenced by immunoSEQ multiplex PCR; TCRdb stores in-frame clones only, minus some. The DNA gave D and trimming, while V, J and clone size come from that table. The sample has some 89,000 clones, over 70% seen once. Source material: peripheral blood. The receptor was isolated from a man aged 60 to 75 with acute or convalescent COVID-19. The V and J genes are TRBV28 and TRBJ2-3, with 10 bases aligning to TRBD2. CDR3 bases: TGTGCCAGCAGTTCTCTAGCGGGAGTAGGGTTCACAGATACGCAGTATTTT. Its protein is CASSSLAGVGFTDTQYF.